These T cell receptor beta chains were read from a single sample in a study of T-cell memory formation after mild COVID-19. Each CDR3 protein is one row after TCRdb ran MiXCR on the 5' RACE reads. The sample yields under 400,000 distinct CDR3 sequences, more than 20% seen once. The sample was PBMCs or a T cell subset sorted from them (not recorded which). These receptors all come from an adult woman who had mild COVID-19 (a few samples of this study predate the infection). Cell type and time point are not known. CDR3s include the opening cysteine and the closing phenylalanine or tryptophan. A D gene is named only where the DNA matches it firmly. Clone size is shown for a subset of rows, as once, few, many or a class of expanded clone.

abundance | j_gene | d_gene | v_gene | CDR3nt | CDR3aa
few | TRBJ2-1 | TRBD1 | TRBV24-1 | TGTGCCACCAGCTACAGGGGGCTCAATGAGCAGTTCTTC | CATSYRGLNEQFF
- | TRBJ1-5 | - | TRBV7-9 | TGTGCCAGCAGCTCGTTCTCCGGACTTAATCAGCCCCAGCATTTT | CASSSFSGLNQPQHF
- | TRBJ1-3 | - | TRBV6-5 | TGTGCCAGCAGTTCCGGACAAGATGGAAACACCATATATTTT | CASSSGQDGNTIYF
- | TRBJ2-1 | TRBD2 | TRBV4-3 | TGCGCCAGCAGCCAAGATAGCAGCGGGAGGGCCGGGAATGAGCAGTTCTTC | CASSQDSSGRAGNEQFF
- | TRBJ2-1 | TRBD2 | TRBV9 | TGTGCCAGCAGCGTGAGCGGGGATTCCTACAATGAGCAGTTCTTC | CASSVSGDSYNEQFF
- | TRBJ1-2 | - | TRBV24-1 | TGTGCCACGGACATCGGGCCCCTTCCCTTCTATGGCTACACCTTC | CATDIGPLPFYGYTF
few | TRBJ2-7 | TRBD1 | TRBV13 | TGTGCCAGCAGCAAAACAGGGGACCCCTACGAGCAGTACTTC | CASSKTGDPYEQYF
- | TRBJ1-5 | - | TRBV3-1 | TGTGCCAGCAGCCAAGATCACAAGGGCTATCAGCCCCAGCATTTT | CASSQDHKGYQPQHF
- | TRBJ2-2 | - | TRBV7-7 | TGTGCCAGCAGCCCCGCTCGACTAGACTACGCGAACACCGGGGAGCTGTTTTTT | CASSPARLDYANTGELFF
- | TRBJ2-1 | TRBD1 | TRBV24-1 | TGTGCCACCATGGGGACAGGGGGTTACCGCGAGCAGTTCTTC | CATMGTGGYREQFF
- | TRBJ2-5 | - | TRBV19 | TGTGCCAGTAGTATAGGAACAGCGTACCAAGAGACCCAGTACTTC | CASSIGTAYQETQYF
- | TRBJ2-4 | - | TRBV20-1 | TGCAGTGCTAGCACCCCAGCCAAAAACATTCAGTACTTC | CSASTPAKNIQYF
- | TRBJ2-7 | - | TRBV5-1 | TGCGCCAGCAGCCCTAATAGCGGCAGTTTATCCTACGAGCAGTACTTC | CASSPNSGSLSYEQYF
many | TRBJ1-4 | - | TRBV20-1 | TGCAGTGCCCACCCGTCCCTGAGGCGGAAACTGTTTTTT | CSAHPSLRRKLFF
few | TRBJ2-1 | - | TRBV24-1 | TGTGCCACCAGTGATGGCCCTTACAATGAGCAGTTCTTC | CATSDGPYNEQFF
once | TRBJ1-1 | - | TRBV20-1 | TGCAGTGCGAAAAACAGGAACGGGGACACTGAAGCTTTCTTT | CSAKNRNGDTEAFF
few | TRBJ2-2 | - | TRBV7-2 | TGTGCCAGCAGCTTAGGTACAGGACAGAACACCGGGGAGCTGTTTTTT | CASSLGTGQNTGELFF
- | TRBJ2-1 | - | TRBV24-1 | TGTGCCACCAGTGATTTTGGAGGGGAGAGCTACAATGAGCAGTTCTTC | CATSDFGGESYNEQFF
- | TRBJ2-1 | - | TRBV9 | TGTGCCAGCAGCGTAGAGGGCAGGGGAGGACTAGGTGAGCAGTTCTTC | CASSVEGRGGLGEQFF
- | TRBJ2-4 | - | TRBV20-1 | TGCAGTGCTAGAGATCCCCGAGCCCTAAACATTCAGTACTTC | CSARDPRALNIQYF
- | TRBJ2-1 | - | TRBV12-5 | TGTGCTAGTGGTTGGGGGACCCTCTACAATGAGCAGTTCTTC | CASGWGTLYNEQFF
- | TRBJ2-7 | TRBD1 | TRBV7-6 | TGTGCCAGCAGCGGAGACAGGGACGTGCAGTACTTC | CASSGDRDVQYF
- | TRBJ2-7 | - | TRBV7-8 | TGTGCCAGCAGCCCCCGGCAGGAAAGCTACTACGAGCAGTACTTC | CASSPRQESYYEQYF
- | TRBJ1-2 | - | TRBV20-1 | TGCAGTGCCCCCGGGTACGGGAGCTATGGCTACACCTTC | CSAPGYGSYGYTF
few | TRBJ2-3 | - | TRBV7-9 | TGTGCCAGCAGCTTAGGGGCGGGAAAGGATGCGCAGTATTTT | CASSLGAGKDAQYF
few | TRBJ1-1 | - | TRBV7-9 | TGTGCCAGCAGCTCCCTCCCCGGCAGGGGCTATCAGGATGCTTTCTTT | CASSSLPGRGYQDAFF
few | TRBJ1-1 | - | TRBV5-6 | TGTGCCAGCAGCCGAGGGGCAGGGAACACTGAAGCTTTCTTT | CASSRGAGNTEAFF
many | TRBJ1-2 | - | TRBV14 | TGTGCCAGCAGCCAAGAGTGGGGGAAAAGCTATGGCTACACCTTC | CASSQEWGKSYGYTF
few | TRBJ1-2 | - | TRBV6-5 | TGTGCCAGCAGTTACGACAGTAACTATGGCTACACCTTC | CASSYDSNYGYTF
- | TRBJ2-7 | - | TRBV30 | TGTGCCTGGATGGTTTCCTCCTACGAGCAGTACTTC | CAWMVSSYEQYF
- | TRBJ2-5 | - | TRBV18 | TGTGCCAGCTCAATCAGGGGAAGCCAAGAGACCCAGTACTTC | CASSIRGSQETQYF
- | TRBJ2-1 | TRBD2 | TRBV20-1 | TGCAGTGCTAGACCCGGACTAGCGGTGACGGATGAGCAGTTCTTC | CSARPGLAVTDEQFF